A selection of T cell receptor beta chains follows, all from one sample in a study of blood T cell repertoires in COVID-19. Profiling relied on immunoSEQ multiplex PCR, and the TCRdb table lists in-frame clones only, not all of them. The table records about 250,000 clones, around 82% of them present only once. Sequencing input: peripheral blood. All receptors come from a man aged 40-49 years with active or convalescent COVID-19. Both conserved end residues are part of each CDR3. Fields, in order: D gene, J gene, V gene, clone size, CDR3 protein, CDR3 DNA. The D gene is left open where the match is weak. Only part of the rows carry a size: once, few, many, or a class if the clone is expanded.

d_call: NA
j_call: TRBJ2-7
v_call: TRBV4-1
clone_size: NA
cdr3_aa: CASSQPDILSGRGQRQYF
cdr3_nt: TGCGCCAGCAGCCAGCCGGACATCCTTAGCGGAAGGGGGCAGAGGCAGTACTTC

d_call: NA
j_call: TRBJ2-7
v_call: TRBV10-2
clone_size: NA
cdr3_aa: CASSEQASSYEQYF
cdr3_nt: TGCGCCAGCAGTGAACAGGCCAGCTCCTACGAGCAGTACTTC

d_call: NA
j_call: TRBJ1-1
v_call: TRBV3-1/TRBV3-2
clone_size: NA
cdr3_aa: CASSQDGQGLATEAFF
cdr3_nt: TGTGCCAGCAGCCAAGATGGTCAGGGGCTCGCCACTGAAGCTTTCTTT

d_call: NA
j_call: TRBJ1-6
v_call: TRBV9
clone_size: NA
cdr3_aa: CASKEGAENSPLHF
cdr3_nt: TGTGCCAGCAAGGAAGGGGCAGAGAATTCACCCCTCCACTTT

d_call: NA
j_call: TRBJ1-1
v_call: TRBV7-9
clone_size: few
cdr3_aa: CATESQAREAFF
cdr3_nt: TGTGCCACCGAGAGCCAGGCTCGTGAAGCTTTCTTT

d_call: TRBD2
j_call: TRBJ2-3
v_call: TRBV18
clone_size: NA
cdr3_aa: CATLTGTSGTDRGPYVADTQYF
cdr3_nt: TGTGCCACCTTAACCGGGACTAGCGGGACGGACAGGGGTCCTTATGTAGCAGATACGCAGTATTTT

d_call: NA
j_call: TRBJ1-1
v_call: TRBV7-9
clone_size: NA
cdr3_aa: CASSLQEESTEAFF
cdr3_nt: TGTGCCAGCAGCCTACAGGAAGAATCAACTGAAGCTTTCTTT

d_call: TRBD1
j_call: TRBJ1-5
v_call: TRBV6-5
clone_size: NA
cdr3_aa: CASRGYGTANQPQHF
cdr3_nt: TGTGCCAGCAGGGGATACGGGACAGCCAATCAGCCCCAGCATTTT

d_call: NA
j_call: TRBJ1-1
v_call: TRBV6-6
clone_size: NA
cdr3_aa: CASSYQTVNTEAFF
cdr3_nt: TGTGCCAGCAGTTATCAGACTGTGAACACTGAAGCTTTCTTT

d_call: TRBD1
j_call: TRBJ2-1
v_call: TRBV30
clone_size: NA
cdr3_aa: CAWSQIKGGGEQFF
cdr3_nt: TGTGCCTGGAGCCAAATCAAAGGGGGCGGTGAGCAGTTCTTC

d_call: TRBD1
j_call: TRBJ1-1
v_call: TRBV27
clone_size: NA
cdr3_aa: CASSSWTGRLTEAFF
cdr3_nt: TGTGCCAGCAGTTCGTGGACAGGGCGACTGACTGAAGCTTTCTTT

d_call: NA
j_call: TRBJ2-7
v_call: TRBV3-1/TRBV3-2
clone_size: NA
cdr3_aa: CASSQETGPKEQYF
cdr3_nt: TGTGCCAGCAGCCAAGAAACAGGACCGAAGGAGCAGTACTTC

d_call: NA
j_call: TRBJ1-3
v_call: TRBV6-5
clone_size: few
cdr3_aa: CASSYGTPGGNTIYF
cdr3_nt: TGTGCCAGCAGTTACGGGACTCCCGGTGGAAACACCATATATTTT

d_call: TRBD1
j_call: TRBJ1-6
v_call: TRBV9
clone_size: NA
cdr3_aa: CASSATGGTSYNSPLHF
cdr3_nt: TGTGCCAGCAGCGCGACAGGGGGAACCTCCTATAATTCACCCCTCCACTTT

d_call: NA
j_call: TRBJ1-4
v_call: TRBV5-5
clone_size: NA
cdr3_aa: CASSLKTGLTAEKLFF
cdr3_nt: TGTGCCAGCAGCCTTAAAACGGGACTCACGGCGGAAAAACTGTTTTTT

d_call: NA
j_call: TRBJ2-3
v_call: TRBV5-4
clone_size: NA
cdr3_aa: CASSLDINTQYF
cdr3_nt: TGTGCCAGCAGCTTGGACATCAATACGCAGTATTTT

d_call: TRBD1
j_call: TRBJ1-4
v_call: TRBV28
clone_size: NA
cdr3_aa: CASSLSDRGRGKLFF
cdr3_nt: TGTGCCAGCAGTTTATCGGACAGGGGTAGGGGAAAACTGTTTTTT

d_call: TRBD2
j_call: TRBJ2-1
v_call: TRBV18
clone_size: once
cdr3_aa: CASSARKLAGVMNEQFF
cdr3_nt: TGTGCCAGCTCAGCGCGAAAACTAGCGGGAGTCATGAATGAGCAGTTCTTC

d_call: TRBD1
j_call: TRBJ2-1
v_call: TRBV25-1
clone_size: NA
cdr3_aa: CATRDRSFDEQFF
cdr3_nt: TGTGCCACCCGGGACAGGTCCTTCGATGAGCAGTTCTTC

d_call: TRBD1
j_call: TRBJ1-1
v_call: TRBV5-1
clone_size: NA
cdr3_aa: CASRLGTGSKNTEAFF
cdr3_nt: TGCGCCAGCAGACTGGGGACAGGGTCAAAGAACACTGAAGCTTTCTTT

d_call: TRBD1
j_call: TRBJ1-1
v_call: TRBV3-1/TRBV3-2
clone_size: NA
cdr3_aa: CASRQQGATNTEAFF
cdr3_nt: TGTGCCAGCAGACAACAGGGGGCGACCAACACTGAAGCTTTCTTT

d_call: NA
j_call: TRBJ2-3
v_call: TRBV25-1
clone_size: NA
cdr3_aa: CASSERLGQSTDTQYF
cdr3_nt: TGTGCCAGCAGTGAACGGCTAGGTCAGAGCACAGATACGCAGTATTTT

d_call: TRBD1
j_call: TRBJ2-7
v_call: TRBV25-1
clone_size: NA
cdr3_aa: CASSGQGYEQYF
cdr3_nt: TGTGCCAGCAGTGGACAGGGTTACGAGCAGTACTTC

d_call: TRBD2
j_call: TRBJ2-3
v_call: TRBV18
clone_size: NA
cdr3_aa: CASSPPTSGSTDTQYF
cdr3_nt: TGTGCCAGCTCACCACCCACTAGCGGGAGCACAGATACGCAGTATTTT

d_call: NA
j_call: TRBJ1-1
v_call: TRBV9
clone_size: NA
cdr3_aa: CASSAWDTTNTEAFF
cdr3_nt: TGTGCCAGCAGCGCCTGGGACACAACGAACACTGAAGCTTTCTTT

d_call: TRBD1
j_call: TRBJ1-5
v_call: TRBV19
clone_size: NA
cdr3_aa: CASSKGQGANQPQHF
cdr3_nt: TGTGCCAGTAGCAAGGGACAGGGGGCTAATCAGCCCCAGCATTTT

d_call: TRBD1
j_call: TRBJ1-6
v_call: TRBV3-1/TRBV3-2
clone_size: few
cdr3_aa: CASSQAPGRGLGSPLHF
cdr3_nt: TGTGCCAGCAGCCAAGCCCCCGGCAGGGGGCTTGGTTCACCCCTCCACTTT

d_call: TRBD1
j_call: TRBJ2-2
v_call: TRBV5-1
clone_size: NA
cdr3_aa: CASSQTTGGVGTGELFF
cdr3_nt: TGCGCCAGCAGCCAGACTACAGGGGGCGTAGGAACCGGGGAGCTGTTTTTT

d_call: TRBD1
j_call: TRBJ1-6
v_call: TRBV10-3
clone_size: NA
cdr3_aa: CAIQGSGSPLHF
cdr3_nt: TGTGCCATACAGGGGTCAGGATCACCCCTCCACTTT

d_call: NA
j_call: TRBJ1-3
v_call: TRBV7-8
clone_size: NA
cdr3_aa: CASSFTRFMPLSGNTIYF
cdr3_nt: TGTGCCAGCAGCTTCACTAGGTTTATGCCCCTCTCTGGAAACACCATATATTTT

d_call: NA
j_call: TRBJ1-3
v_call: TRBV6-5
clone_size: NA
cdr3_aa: CASSYQGSSGNTIYF
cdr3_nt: TGTGCCAGCAGTTATCAGGGGAGCTCTGGAAACACCATATATTTT

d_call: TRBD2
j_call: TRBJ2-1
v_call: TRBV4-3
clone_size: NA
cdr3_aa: CASSQLTSSEQFF
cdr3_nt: TGCGCCAGCAGCCAGTTGACTAGCAGTGAGCAGTTCTTC

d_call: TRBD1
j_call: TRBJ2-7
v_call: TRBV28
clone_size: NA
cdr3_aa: CASVGQSPYEQYF
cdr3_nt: TGTGCCAGCGTGGGACAGAGTCCCTACGAGCAGTACTTC

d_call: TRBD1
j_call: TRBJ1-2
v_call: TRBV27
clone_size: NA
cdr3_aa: CASSLGQGSFWGYTF
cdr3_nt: TGTGCCAGCAGTTTAGGACAGGGGTCTTTCTGGGGCTACACCTTC

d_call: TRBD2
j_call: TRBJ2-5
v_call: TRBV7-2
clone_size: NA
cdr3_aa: CASSSLAGAHRETQYF
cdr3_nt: TGTGCCAGCAGCTCCTTAGCGGGGGCCCACCGGGAGACCCAGTACTTC

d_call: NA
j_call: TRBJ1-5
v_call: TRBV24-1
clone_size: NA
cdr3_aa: CATSDLYSNQPQHF
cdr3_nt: TGTGCCACCAGTGATTTGTATAGCAATCAGCCCCAGCATTTT